This T cell receptor (beta chain) was identified during a study of PD-1 blockade in classical Hodgkin lymphoma. Autologous stem cell transplantation was followed by relapse in every patient, and brentuximab vedotin exposure varied. Study-wide results and limits: Complete responders had baseline diversity similar to newly diagnosed patients. Patients excluded were those beginning nivolumab under 1 year after ASCT. The drivers behind the repertoire differences, possibly disease activity or prior therapy, remain undefined. By C4D1, diversity of CD4+ TCRs had risen significantly, whereas that of CD8+ TCRs had not.

CDR1 SGHRS and CDR2 YFSETQ come from the germline V gene. This CDR3 has 14 residues. This table comes from immunoSEQ multiplex PCR, and its TCRdb copy is limited to in-frame clones, with some not included. The table shows 90,000 to 100,000 clones, with approximately 80% occurring only once. Worth noting for this clone: What it recognizes is unknown. One junction end does not reproduce the germline sequence, and a read error may be involved.

V is TRBV5-1 and J is TRBJ2-3; tentatively, D is TRBD1 (5 bases). The sequence derives from a human donor with classical Hodgkin lymphoma. The input for sequencing was peripheral blood mononuclear cells (PBMCs), taken before the second cycle of nivolumab. The CDR3 DNA reads as TGCGCCAGCAGCTTGGGACAGAGCATAGATACGCAGTATTTT. It codes for CASSLGQSIDTQYF.